This TCR beta chain was retrieved from a study of T-cell memory formation after mild COVID-19 (dated by TCRdb to the early 2020s). With regard to the full study: TCR sequence clusters from the two donors were largely donor specific. The cohort was made up of two young adult volunteers, one female and one male, who were previously healthy. In a couple of donors, T-cell clones that expanded and contracted after mild COVID-19 were tracked by sequencing TCRalpha and TCRbeta repertoires over time.

This clonotype was detected a few times. Its antigen remains undetermined. No per-base quality is available; no much larger clone lies one base away. Findings and caveats that apply to the study as a whole: Contracting CD4+ clones were found mainly in CM and EM memory subsets, while CD8+ clones were enriched in EMRA. Only a couple of mild cases were covered by the study, and larger cohorts that include severe cases with pre-infection samples were considered necessary. Some responding clones were found in pre-infection memory, which suggests that pre-existing cross-reactive memory T cells took part in the SARS-CoV-2 response. SARS-CoV-2 specificity of the second-wave clones peaking on day 37 was not confirmed. Clones contracting from day 15 to 85 had balanced CD4/CD8 phenotypes, while a second wave expanding from day 15 to 37 was biased towards CD4+.

Sequencing was performed on an Illumina NovaSeq 6000. TCRalpha and TCRbeta cDNA libraries were built by 5'RACE with constant-segment primers, adding sample barcodes and unique molecular identifiers. Trizol reagent was used to extract RNA from every sample. Amplification of the libraries took two PCR steps, and the second step added a second sample barcode plus Illumina TruSeq adapters. Sequencing of libraries was performed on an Illumina NovaSeq with 2 x 150 bp paired-end reads. From the authors' description of their analysis: Reads were demultiplexed and collapsed into UMI-guided consensus sequences with migec v1.2.7. Using mixcr v2.1.11, the UMI consensuses were aligned to TRA and TRB V and J templates and assembled into clonotypes. Clonotypes were classified as expanded or contracted when called significant by both edgeR and NoisET, with noise models trained on biological replicates. edgeR calls used a false discovery rate-adjusted p below 0.01 and a log2 fold-change threshold of 1. As an exploratory analysis of dynamics, max-normalized trajectories of the 1000 most abundant clonotypes were examined by PCA with hierarchical clustering. The CD4 or CD8 phenotype of responding clones was assigned using the separately sequenced CD4+ and CD8+ repertoires. Starting from the raw public reads, TCRdb applied fastp trimming at Q25, assembled clones with MiXCR and retained in-frame beta chains. Each entry is one CDR3 protein sequence, shown with its most common DNA and genes. Clone size and V and J calls follow TCRdb, not the original study. Present in this sample are around 200,000 distinct CDR3 sequences, approximately 16% of which were seen just once. The ten top clones hold around 2% of the sample.

Reading from cysteine to phenylalanine, the CDR3 counts 15 amino acids. Of the read, only the CDR3 DNA is kept; its 45 bases are in frame from base 1. CDR1 and CDR2 are read off the germline V gene as SGHAT and FQNNGV. V drops 3 bases and J drops 0 bases, leaving 8 bases in between. PBMCs were isolated by Ficoll-Paque density gradient centrifugation. Material for sequencing was PBMCs or a T cell subset sorted from them (not recorded which). This TCR was sampled from an adult woman who had mild COVID-19 (a few samples of this study predate the infection). The sample titles of this study are shuffled in the database, so cell type and time point are left out; the donor was told from shared clones. The V and J genes are TRBV11-2 and TRBJ1-4, with the D gene not clear enough to name. At the DNA level, the sequence is TGTGCCAGCAGCTTCGCGGGTACAACTAATGAAAAACTGTTTTTT. The resulting protein is CASSFAGTTNEKLFF.